The entry that follows covers one T cell receptor (beta chain) sequence. The CDR3 extends over 15 amino acids. Unmatched junction bases numbered 4, after V lost 3 bases and J lost 6 bases. Germline-derived CDR1 and CDR2 are MNHNS and SASEGT. The sample is drawn from a study of shared clonotypes between healthy human individuals. Produced via immunoSEQ multiplex PCR; TCRdb's table is partial and in-frame only. The sample consists of roughly 2 million clones, 90% to 97% of them appearing once. This chain links TRBV6-1 with TRBJ2-1; 11 bases align to TRBD2. Sequences were obtained from naive CD4+ T cells sorted from blood. The subset is: CD45RA+ positively selected. The TCR was taken from a man younger than 30 in good health. CDR3 sequence (DNA): TGTGCCAGCAGTGACGTGGGACTAGCGGCCAATGAGCAGTTCTTC. Amino acids: CASSDVGLAANEQFF.